The 29 T cell receptor beta chains listed next were all sequenced from one sample in a study of lymphopenia after photon versus proton radiotherapy (dated by TCRdb to the late 2010s). Library prep was done by the immunoSEQ multiplex PCR assay. Imported from immuneACCESS, the table was reduced by TCRdb to in-frame sequences with V and J called. These copies leave out some clones; in studies compared against another copy, an unresolved V gene accounts for under half, and the cause of the remainder is not known. For this sample the table gives tens of thousands of clones, of which roughly 84% were detected only once. Under 13% of the sample is taken by the ten largest. Here the sequenced sample was peripheral blood, taken from a patient treated with proton-based radiotherapy. The receptor set was obtained from a woman in her 70s with pancreatic cancer. Some clones in this sample may be carry-over from other donors' samples.

This clone qualifies as medium-sized. The rearrangement joins TRBV19 to TRBJ2-7, with TRBD2 matching 11 bases. CDR1 and CDR2 (germline): LNHDA, SQIVND (reference sequence). The trim removed 4 bases at V and 4 bases at J, leaving 6 bases unmatched. This CDR3 contains 15 residues. The CDR3 loop is CASSKLAGVEYEQYF. CDR3 nucleotide sequence: TGTGCCAGTAGTAAACTAGCGGGAGTCGAGTACGAGCAGTACTTC.

This clone showed up just once. Germline is not matched at one junction end, which may reflect a read error. The rearrangement joins TRBV5-1 to TRBJ1-4, with TRBD1 matching over 7 bases. The CDR3 runs 14 residues. The germline V gene encodes CDR1 SGHRS and CDR2 YFSETQ. The DNA for the CDR3 is TGCGCCAGCAGTTTGGGACAGACTAATGAAAAACTGTTTTTT. This encodes CASSLGQTNEKLFF.

The chain joins TRBV5-4 to TRBJ1-2; 10 nucleotides line up with TRBD1. This CDR3 is 15 amino acids long. Germline CDR1 reads SGHNT; CDR2 reads YYREEE (reference sequence). The V gene end was trimmed by 0 bases and the J gene end by 5 bases; junction bases not matched to a gene: 4. CDR3 protein: CASSLEGQGFYGYTF. DNA for the CDR3: TGTGCCAGCAGCTTGGAGGGACAGGGGTTTTATGGCTACACCTTC.

The chain is built from TRBV30 and TRBJ1-2, with TRBD1 matching over 9 bases. This CDR3 contains 13 residues. V was clipped by 3 bases and J by 10 bases; unmatched bases: 9. Germline CDR1 reads GTSNPN; CDR2 reads SVGIG (reference sequence). The CDR3 sequence: CAWSGDRVGFYTF. The CDR3 region has the DNA TGTGCCTGGAGCGGGGACAGGGTAGGGTTCTACACCTTC.

V gene TRBV12-5 combines with J gene TRBJ2-5, with 11 bases matching TRBD2. Per the germline V gene, CDR1 is LGHNT and CDR2 is FRNRAP. The trim removed 1 base at V and 4 bases at J, leaving 2 bases unmatched. The CDR3 is 15 residues long. DNA for the CDR3: TGTGCTAGTGGTTTGGGGCTAGCGGGAGGAGAGACCCAGTACTTC. Its protein product is CASGLGLAGGETQYF.

The chain recombines TRBV7-2 with TRBJ2-3; tentatively, D is TRBD2 (5 bases). The V gene's germline CDR1 is SGHTA and CDR2 FQGNSA. V was shortened by 1 base and J by 4 bases, with 12 bases between the two germline ends. The CDR3 has 15 amino acids. CDR3 bases: TGTGCCAGCAGCTTAGGGTACGGGGTAGCAGATACGCAGTATTTT. This translates into CASSLGYGVADTQYF.

The chain combines TRBV6-6 with TRBJ2-5, with 7 bases identical to TRBD2. CDR1 and CDR2 (germline): MNHNY, SVGAGI (reference sequence). This CDR3 has 15 amino acids. Trimming at V came to 6 bases and at J to 5 bases, leaving 12 bases not matched to a gene. The DNA for the CDR3 is TGTGCCAGCAGAATACTAGCGAATCTGGCGGAGACCCAGTACTTC. Residues: CASRILANLAETQYF.

This clone was seen once. The gene calls are TRBV11-2 and TRBJ2-1, with a weak D call TRBD1 (5 bases). This CDR3 is built from 15 residues. Germline V gives CDR1 SGHAT, CDR2 FQNNGV. Trimming took 1 base from V and 4 from J, leaving 11 bases between them. This chain's CDR3 is CASSLVPQAYNEQFF. The CDR3 nucleotides read TGTGCCAGCAGCTTAGTACCACAGGCATACAATGAGCAGTTCTTC.

The rearrangement links TRBV5-1 to TRBJ1-4; D gene uncertain. V gave up 0 bases and J gave up 4 bases, with 10 bases separating them. The CDR3 is 15 residues long. CDR1 and CDR2 from the germline V gene are SGHRS and YFSETQ. The CDR3 DNA reads TGCGCCAGCAGCTTGGTGGGGAACCTTAATGAAAAACTGTTTTTT. The encoded protein is CASSLVGNLNEKLFF.

V usage is TRBV18 and J usage is TRBJ1-1, with 7 positions matching TRBD1. The trim removed 4 bases at V and 6 bases at J, leaving 8 bases unmatched. Germline CDR1 is KGHSH and CDR2 is LQKENI. This CDR3 has 14 amino acids. CDR3 amino acids: CASSLDRLNAEAFF. The CDR3 coding sequence is TGTGCCAGCTCACTGGACAGGCTTAACGCTGAAGCTTTCTTT. Together with reference TRBV18 and TRBJ1-1, the CDR3 gives the full variable domain: NAGVMQNPRHLVRRRGQEARLRCSPMKGHSHVYWYRQLPEEGLKFMVYLQKENIIDESGMPKERFSAEFPKEGPSILRIQQVVRGDSAAYFCASSLDRLNAEAFFGQGTRLTVV.

The rearrangement links TRBV9 to TRBJ2-3, with 10 bases identical to TRBD2. The V segment lost 3 bases and the J segment 4 bases; nucleotides outside the gene matches: 2. Germline V gene lookup returns CDR1 SGDLS and CDR2 YYNGEE. CDR3 length: 14 amino acids. The CDR3 sequence: CASSAGLAADTQYF. DNA of the CDR3: TGTGCCAGCAGCGCAGGACTAGCGGCAGATACGCAGTATTTT.

This chain joins TRBV28 and TRBJ2-7; 11 nucleotides line up with TRBD2. CDR3 length equals 15 residues. With 6 bases clipped from V and 3 bases from J, the junction kept 7 bases outside the gene matches. Germline-derived CDR1 and CDR2 are MDHEN and SYDVKM. CDR3 in amino acids: CASRRTSGRNYEQYF. CDR3 bases: TGTGCCAGCAGGAGGACTAGCGGGCGTAACTACGAGCAGTACTTC. Together with reference TRBV28 and TRBJ2-7, the CDR3 gives the full variable domain: DVKVTQSSRYLVKRTGEKVFLECVQDMDHENMFWYRQDPGLGLRLIYFSYDVKMKEKGDIPEGYSVSREKKERFSLILESASTNQTSMYLCASRRTSGRNYEQYFGPGTRLTVT.

This chain links TRBV6-1 with TRBJ2-1; the D gene is possibly TRBD2 (6 bases). In germline, CDR1 is MNHNS, CDR2 SASEGT. The CDR3 spans 13 residues. The V and J ends lost 8 bases and 2 bases respectively, with 10 bases between them. The CDR3: CASFSGAYNEQFF. CDR3 sequence (DNA): TGTGCCAGCTTCTCGGGAGCCTACAATGAGCAGTTCTTC.

The genes are TRBV30 and TRBJ1-2, with 9 bases fitting TRBD1. Germline V gives CDR1 GTSNPN, CDR2 SVGIG (reference sequence). The CDR3 consists of 16 residues. Losses at the gene ends were 0 bases for V and 0 bases for J; bases not matched to a gene: 5. The CDR3 region is CAWSVQGAQTNYGYTF. The CDR3 DNA reads TGTGCCTGGAGTGTACAGGGGGCGCAAACTAACTATGGCTACACCTTC.

This clone was detected only a few times. V and J are TRBV4-2 and TRBJ1-1; tentative D call: TRBD1 (5 bases). This CDR3 contains 15 residues. V lost 0 bases and J 4 bases, leaving 12 bases between the germline ends. CDR1 and CDR2 (germline): LGHNA, YNFKEQ. Written as DNA, the CDR3 is TGTGCCAGCAGCCAAGAGAAGACAGTTTCCACTGAAGCTTTCTTT. Translating it yields CASSQEKTVSTEAFF.

The chain carries TRBV6-6 and TRBJ2-7, with D perhaps matching TRBD1 (5 bases). CDR3 length: 13 amino acids. The V and J ends lost 3 bases and 2 bases respectively, with 8 bases between them. The V gene's germline CDR1 is MNHNY and CDR2 SVGAGI (reference sequence). The CDR3: CASSYAGPYEQYF. Here the CDR3 DNA reads TGTGCCAGCAGTTATGCAGGGCCCTACGAGCAGTACTTC.

This chain joins TRBV28 and TRBJ1-5, with D tentatively TRBD1 (5 bases). Germline values: CDR1 MDHEN, CDR2 SYDVKM. This CDR3 is 14 amino acids long. V was pared by 1 base and J by 6 bases, with 10 bases between. Here the CDR3 DNA reads TGTGCCAGCAGTTTATTTCTGGGGGGTCAGCCCCAGCATTTT. Translating it yields CASSLFLGGQPQHF.

The V gene is TRBV9, the J gene TRBJ1-2; 8 positions match TRBD1. J was trimmed by 1 base and V by 6 bases; bases with no gene match: 5. The CDR3 length is 14 residues. CDR1 SGDLS and CDR2 YYNGEE come from the germline V gene. The CDR3 coding sequence is TGTGCCAGCACCCTAGACAGGGGTAACTATGGCTACACCTTC. Amino acid sequence: CASTLDRGNYGYTF.

The V and J genes are TRBV19 and TRBJ1-2; no reliable D call. Germline V gene sequence: CDR1 LNHDA, CDR2 SQIVND (reference sequence). The CDR3 loop spans 12 amino acids. Trimming cost V 7 bases and J 5 bases, with 11 bases left between them. In DNA form, the CDR3 reads TGTGCCAGTATGACGGATGGTTATGGCTACACCTTC. Translation gives CASMTDGYGYTF.

V gene TRBV2 combines with J gene TRBJ2-7; 7 bases map to TRBD2. The CDR3 has 14 amino acids. The V segment lost 5 bases and the J segment 3 bases; nucleotides outside the gene matches: 7. Germline V CDR1 and CDR2: SNHLY, FYNNEI. For the CDR3, the DNA is TGTGCCAGCAGTCCCCTCCGGGGGGACTACGAGCAGTACTTC. Encoded protein: CASSPLRGDYEQYF.

The gene calls are TRBV5-6 and TRBJ1-1; the D gene is possibly TRBD1 (5 bases). Germline V gene lookup returns CDR1 SGHDT and CDR2 YYEEEE. V gave up 4 bases and J gave up 0 bases, with 7 bases separating them. This CDR3 is 13 amino acids long. CDR3 region: CASSGTLNTEAFF. The CDR3 DNA sequence: TGTGCCAGCAGCGGGACCCTGAACACTGAAGCTTTCTTT.

The chain is built from TRBV4-2 and TRBJ2-7; D is unclear. Germline CDR1 reads LGHNA; CDR2 reads YNFKEQ. The CDR3 length is 13 residues. The ends were cut back, 2 bases at V and 3 bases at J, with 8 bases in the middle. Here the CDR3 DNA reads TGTGCCAGCAGCCAACCTCCGATCTACGAGCAGTACTTC. It yields the protein CASSQPPIYEQYF.

This chain uses TRBV18 with TRBJ1-5; D not certain. V was clipped by 5 bases and J by 3 bases, with 8 bases between them. CDR1 is KGHSH and CDR2 is LQKENI in the germline V gene. The CDR3 is made up of 13 amino acids. CDR3 sequence reads: CASSGENNQPQHF. The CDR3 DNA is TGTGCCAGCTCAGGGGAGAACAATCAGCCCCAGCATTTT.

The J gene is TRBJ1-5, the V gene TRBV19; D not certain. CDR1 and CDR2 from the germline V gene are LNHDA and SQIVND (reference sequence). The CDR3 contains 13 residues. V shed 4 bases and J shed 0 bases, with 4 bases lying between them. CDR3 nucleotide sequence: TGTGCCAGTAGTACGGATAGCAATCAGCCCCAGCATTTT. Translating gives CASSTDSNQPQHF.

The chain is built from TRBV10-2 and TRBJ2-3, with D perhaps matching TRBD1 (6 bases). The V and J ends lost 8 bases and 2 bases respectively, with 11 bases between them. Germline-derived CDR1 and CDR2 are WSHSY and SAAADI. The CDR3 length is 13 residues. The CDR3 is CASSDSYTDTQYF. The CDR3 bases are TGCGCCAGCTCGGACAGTTACACAGATACGCAGTATTTT.

The gene calls are TRBV10-1 and TRBJ2-7, with TRBD2 identical over 10 bases. In germline, CDR1 is WNHNN, CDR2 SYGVQD (reference sequence). The CDR3 is 15 amino acids. The trim removed 6 bases at V and 2 bases at J, leaving 7 bases unmatched. The DNA for the CDR3 is TGCGCCAGCAGCGCAAAGCGGGAGGGCCCCTACGAGCAGTACTTC. It specifies CASSAKREGPYEQYF.

V and J are TRBV28 and TRBJ1-2, with unresolved D. Germline loops: CDR1 MDHEN, CDR2 SYDVKM. V was trimmed by 1 base and J by 4 bases, leaving 10 bases between them. This CDR3 is 14 amino acids long. The CDR3 region has the DNA TGTGCCAGCAGTTTATTGGACGGGATCTATGGCTACACCTTC. It is translated as CASSLLDGIYGYTF.

The chain joins TRBV28 to TRBJ1-5; no definite D call. V dropped 5 bases and J dropped 7 bases, with 9 bases sitting between them. The germline gives CDR1 MDHEN, CDR2 SYDVKM. The CDR3 has 12 residues. The CDR3 here is CASSPGGQPQHF. For the CDR3, the DNA is TGTGCCAGCAGTCCGGGTGGCCAGCCCCAGCATTTT.

The genes are TRBV11-2 and TRBJ1-1, with D possibly being TRBD1 (6 bases). Germline CDR1 SGHAT, CDR2 FQNNGV. Trimming stripped 3 bases from V and 8 bases from J, with 10 bases between. The CDR3 is 12 amino acids. DNA of the CDR3: TGTGCCAGCAGCTTCCCAACAGGGGAAGCTTTCTTT. Translating gives CASSFPTGEAFF.